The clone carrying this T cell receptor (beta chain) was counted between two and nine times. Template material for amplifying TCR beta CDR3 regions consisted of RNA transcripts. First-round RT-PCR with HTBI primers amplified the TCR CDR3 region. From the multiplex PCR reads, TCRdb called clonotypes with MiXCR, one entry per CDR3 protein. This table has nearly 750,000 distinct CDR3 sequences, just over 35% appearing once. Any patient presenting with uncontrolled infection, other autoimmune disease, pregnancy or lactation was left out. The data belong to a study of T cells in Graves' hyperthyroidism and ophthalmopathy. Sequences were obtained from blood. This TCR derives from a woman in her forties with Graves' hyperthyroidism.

Here the CDR3 reads CASSPFPGQGIYEQYF. The CDR3 DNA reads TGTGCCAGCAGCCCATTCCCGGGACAGGGAATCTACGAGCAGTACTTC. The chain is built from TRBV11-1 and TRBJ2-7; 9 nucleotides agree with TRBD1. This CDR3 has 16 amino acids. The germline gives CDR1 SGHAT, CDR2 FQDESV (reference sequence). V lost 5 bases and J lost 3; bases outside the gene matches: 11. The full variable domain, rest sourced from reference TRBV11-1 and TRBJ2-7, is EAEVAQSPRYKITEKSQAVAFWCDPISGHATLYWYRQILGQGPELLVQFQDESVVDDSQLPKDRFSAERLKGVDSTLKIQPAELGDSAMYLCASSPFPGQGIYEQYFGPGTRLTVT.